The clone carrying this TCR beta chain was recorded a few times. These data belong to a study of OX40 agonist ivuxolimab in advanced cancers. Clones were sequenced by immunoSEQ multiplex PCR, and TCRdb holds only the in-frame ones, with some missing. The sample has 50,000 to 55,000 clones; roughly 84% are singletons. CDR3 length equals 13 residues. V dropped 4 bases and J dropped 3 bases, with 10 bases sitting between them. Germline CDR1 is SGHKS and CDR2 is YYEKEE (reference sequence). The chain carries TRBV5-5 and TRBJ1-1, with D possibly matching TRBD1 (6 bases). This clonotype was obtained from an adult with an advanced solid tumor such as melanoma, head and neck, liver or kidney cancer. The source was CD4+ or CD8+ T cells sorted from blood, collected in a trial of the OX40 agonist ivuxolimab. CDR3 in DNA: TGTGCCAGCAGCGGGGACACGTACACTGAAGCTTTCTTT. This gives the protein CASSGDTYTEAFF.